This T cell receptor beta chain is from a study of cytotoxic CD8 clonotypes in ibrutinib-treated CLL. The wider study: Timing of response sample collection was a median around twelve months after treatment start, with a range of 6 to 36.

Targeted sequencing depth ranged from 1 in 200,000 to 1 in 1 million T cells. Profiling relied on immunoSEQ multiplex PCR, and the TCRdb table lists in-frame clones only, not all of them. This table has 150,000 or so clones, around nine tenths appearing once. The germline V gene encodes CDR1 MGHRA and CDR2 YSYEKL. CDR3 length equals 15 residues. V was cut by 1 base and J by 8 bases, with 15 bases left in between. The sequence was collected from a human donor with chronic lymphocytic leukemia. V gene TRBV4-1 combines with J gene TRBJ2-1; D possibly corresponds to TRBD1 (6 bases). The sample here was PBMCs, taken at disease progression, from a patient treated with ibrutinib. In DNA form, the CDR3 reads TGCGCCAGCAGCCAAGGGACAGCCTGGGATGATGAGCAGTTCTTC. Residues: CASSQGTAWDDEQFF.